What follows describes a single TCR beta chain. Its antigen remains unknown. The CDR3 extends over 14 amino acids. The germline V gene has CDR1 SNHLY and CDR2 FYNNEI. The V segment lost 9 bases and the J segment 0 bases; nucleotides outside the gene matches: 7. This sample was included in a study of regulatory dendritic cells for organ transplantation. For the study at large: Regulatory dendritic cells came from monocytes given vitamin D3 and IL-10. Findings and limits, study-wide: Naive CD4+ and CD8+ repertoires were highly diverse; memory CD8+ was most oligoclonal.

Method: immunoSEQ multiplex PCR; TCRdb's copy keeps in-frame clones and lacks some. The sample holds 20,000 to 25,000 clones, around 86% seen once. CFSE-labeled sorted T cells met regulatory or mature dendritic cells for less than 6 days. The TCR originated in a human donor in good health. Sequenced material: naive CD4+ T cells from blood cultured with dendritic cells. Described subset: CD45RA+ naive T cells. V gene TRBV2 combines with J gene TRBJ1-1, with 7 bases identical to TRBD1. The CDR3 bases are TGTGCCAGACGACAGGGCCTCATGAACACTGAAGCTTTCTTT. The encoded protein is CARRQGLMNTEAFF.